The entry below describes one T cell receptor (beta chain). Its antigen is undetermined. These data belong to a study of cytomegalovirus exposure and HLA in healthy donors. Study-level information: Across around 400 genotyped donors, roughly 80% landed in the Caucasian-associated ancestry cluster.

Study results and limitations: An analysis was carried out later, and it reportedly showed fewer N-insertions in an Asian-associated ancestry cluster than the approximately 610-donor mean.

PCR primers comprised 60 Vbeta and 13 Jbeta primers. The protocol was immunoSEQ multiplex PCR, while the TCRdb copy is restricted to in-frame clones and leaves out a portion. The sample has approximately 250,000 clones, around 78% seen once. As for the donors, each was a healthy bone marrow donor. The V and J ends lost 3 bases and 3 bases, in that order; junction bases with no gene match: 10. The germline V gene has CDR1 SQVTM and CDR2 ANQGSEA. The CDR3 runs to 16 residues. Sequencing was done on a sample of PBMCs. This receptor was taken from a boy aged 5-17 years in good health and CMV-seronegative. The chain combines TRBV29-1 with TRBJ2-3, with 9 bases fitting TRBD2. CDR3 amino acids: CSVDSWREGSTDTQYF. CDR3 coding DNA: TGCAGCGTTGACTCGTGGCGGGAGGGTTCAACAGATACGCAGTATTTT.